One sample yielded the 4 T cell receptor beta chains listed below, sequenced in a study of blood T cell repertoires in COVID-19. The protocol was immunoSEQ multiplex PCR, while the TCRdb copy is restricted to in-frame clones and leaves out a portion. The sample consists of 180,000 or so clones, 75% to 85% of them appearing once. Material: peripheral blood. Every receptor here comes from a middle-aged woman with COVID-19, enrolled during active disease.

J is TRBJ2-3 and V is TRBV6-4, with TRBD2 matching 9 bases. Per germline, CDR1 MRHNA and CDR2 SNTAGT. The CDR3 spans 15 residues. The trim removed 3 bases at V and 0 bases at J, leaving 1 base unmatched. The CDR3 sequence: CASSELAGSTDTQYF. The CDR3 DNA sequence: TGTGCCAGCAGTGAACTAGCGGGTAGCACAGATACGCAGTATTTT.

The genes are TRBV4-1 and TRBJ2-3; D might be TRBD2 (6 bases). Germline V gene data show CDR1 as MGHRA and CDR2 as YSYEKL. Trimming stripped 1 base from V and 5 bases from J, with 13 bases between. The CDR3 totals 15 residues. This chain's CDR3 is CASSQAGSWRDTQYF. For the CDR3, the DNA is TGCGCCAGCAGCCAAGCCGGGAGTTGGAGAGATACGCAGTATTTT.

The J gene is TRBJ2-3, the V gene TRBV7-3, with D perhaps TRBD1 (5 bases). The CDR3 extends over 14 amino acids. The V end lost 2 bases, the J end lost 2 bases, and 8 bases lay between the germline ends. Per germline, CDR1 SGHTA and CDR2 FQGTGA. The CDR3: CASSLDSNTDTQYF. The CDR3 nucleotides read TGTGCCAGCAGCTTAGACAGCAACACAGATACGCAGTATTTT. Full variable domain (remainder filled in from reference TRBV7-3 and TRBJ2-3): GAGVSQTPSNKVTEKGKYVELRCDPISGHTALYWYRQSLGQGPEFLIYFQGTGAADDSGLPNDRFFAVRPEGSVSTLKIQRTERGDSAVYLCASSLDSNTDTQYFGPGTRLTVL.

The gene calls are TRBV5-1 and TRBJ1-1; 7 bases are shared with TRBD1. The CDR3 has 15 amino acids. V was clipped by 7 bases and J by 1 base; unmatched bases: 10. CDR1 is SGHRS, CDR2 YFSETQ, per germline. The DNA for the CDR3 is TGCGCCAGCGCGGACTCCGGGACAGAGAACACTGAAGCTTTCTTT. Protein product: CASADSGTENTEAFF.